Sequencing of this TCR beta chain was carried out in a study of T cell repertoires in cytomegalovirus infection. The wider study: Shared public TCR beta signatures pointed to both CMV infection and a matching HLA type. Study observations and caveats: Dominating the ex vivo response were HLA-C-restricted CMV-specific TCR beta clonotypes.

This clonotype showed up many times. Its antigen is not identified. V was shortened by 3 bases and J by 8 bases, with 5 bases between the two germline ends. The germline CDR1 and CDR2 sequences are SEHNR and FQNEAQ (reference sequence). This CDR3 comprises 11 residues. From the reads, TCRdb called clonotypes with MiXCR, one entry per CDR3 protein. The repertoire includes 310,000 or so distinct CDR3 sequences, roughly a sixth of them detected once, and more than 10% sits in the top ten. The source material was PBMCs. The sequence came from a human donor in good health (CMV status not recorded). Some clones in this sample may be carry-over from other donors' samples. This chain connects TRBV7-9 to TRBJ2-1, with no clear D. The CDR3 spells CASSFIDEQFF. Here the CDR3 DNA reads TGTGCCAGCAGCTTCATAGATGAGCAGTTCTTC.